Shown below are 2 T cell receptor beta chains from a single sample sequenced in a study of T cell repertoires in cytomegalovirus infection. TCRdb re-derived calls from the reads in MiXCR, one entry per CDR3 protein. The top ten clones hold roughly 50% of a sample with tens of thousands of distinct CDR3 sequences, around 25% of them seen once. Their antigens are not known. The starting material was CD8+ T cells from cultured PBMCs, obtained from culture after CMV antigen stimulation. The receptors were gathered from a human donor in good health (CMV status not recorded). Some clones in this sample may be carry-over from other donors' samples.

This clonotype was picked up many times. This chain uses TRBV6-2 or TRBV6-3 with TRBJ2-1; 7 bases fit TRBD1. The CDR3 extends over 15 amino acids. The germline V gene has CDR1 MNHEY and CDR2 SVGEGT. V was pared by 2 bases and J by 7 bases, with 8 bases of the junction left unmatched. In DNA form, the CDR3 reads TGTGCCAGCAGTTACGGACAGGCTGACGGGAATGAGCAGTTCTTC. Amino acid sequence: CASSYGQADGNEQFF.

The CDR3, as DNA: TGTGCCACCAGCATCACAGGGTTTGGCGGGGTGTTTTTT. As protein: CATSITGFGGVFF. This chain connects TRBV15 to TRBJ1-4; D might be TRBD1 (6 bases). The CDR3 is 13 amino acids. The germline V gene has CDR1 LNHNV and CDR2 YYDKDF (reference sequence). Trimming left V 4 bases short and J 15 bases short, with 18 bases between.